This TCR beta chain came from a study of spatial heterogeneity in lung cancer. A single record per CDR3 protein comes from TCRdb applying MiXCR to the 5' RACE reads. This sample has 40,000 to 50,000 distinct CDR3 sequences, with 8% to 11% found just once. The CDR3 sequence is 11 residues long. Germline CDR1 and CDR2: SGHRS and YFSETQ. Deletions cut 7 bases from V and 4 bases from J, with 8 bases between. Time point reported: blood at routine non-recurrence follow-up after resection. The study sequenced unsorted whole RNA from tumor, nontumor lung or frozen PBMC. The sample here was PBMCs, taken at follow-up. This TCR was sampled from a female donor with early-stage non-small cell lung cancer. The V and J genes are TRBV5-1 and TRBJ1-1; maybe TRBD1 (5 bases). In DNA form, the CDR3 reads TGCGCCAGCCAGGGAAGCACTGAAGCTTTCTTT. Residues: CASQGSTEAFF.